Below are 24 T cell receptor beta chains sequenced from a single sample in a study of blood T cells in healthy people across ages. A J-beta primer mix and a sample-barcoded 5' primer were used in a second PCR of about 7 to 12 cycles. TCRdb reanalysed the 5' RACE reads using MiXCR and keeps one entry per CDR3 protein. The sample lists hundreds of thousands of distinct CDR3 sequences, approximately 21% seen once, with less than 25% in the top ten. The sequencing input was blood. The receptors were sampled from a man in his 70s in good health.

The chain is built from TRBV12-3 or TRBV12-4 and TRBJ2-5; 8 bases align to TRBD2. V was clipped by 5 bases and J by 2 bases; unmatched bases: 10. The length of the CDR3 is 16 residues. Here the CDR3 DNA reads TGTGCCAGCAGTCCCATTGCGGGGGGATTACAAGAGACCCAGTACTTC. Amino acids: CASSPIAGGLQETQYF.

This clonotype showed up just a few times. This chain joins TRBV5-6 and TRBJ2-1; D uncertain. In germline, CDR1 is SGHDT, CDR2 YYEEEE. CDR3 length: 21 residues. The germline V and J ends were trimmed by 2 bases and 0 bases, with 27 bases remaining between them. CDR3 DNA sequence: TGTGCCAGCAGCTTTGTATGGGCTCGACTTACCGGGCAAACCTCCTACAATGAGCAGTTCTTC. Amino acid sequence: CASSFVWARLTGQTSYNEQFF.

The table lists this clonotype with a few counts. The chain combines TRBV6-4 with TRBJ1-1; a possible D gene is TRBD1 (5 bases). V lost 5 bases to trimming and J lost 2 bases, with 12 bases between them. This CDR3 is built from 14 residues. The germline gives CDR1 MRHNA, CDR2 SNTAGT. CDR3 sequence (DNA): TGTGCCAGCAGTAGAGGGGAGACAAACACTGAAGCTTTCTTT. Translation: CASSRGETNTEAFF.

The V and J genes are TRBV5-5 and TRBJ1-3; D not resolved. Germline-derived CDR1 and CDR2 are SGHKS and YYEKEE (reference sequence). This CDR3 has 15 amino acids. V shed 2 bases and J shed 0 bases, with 9 bases lying between them. In DNA, the CDR3 is TGTGCCAGCAGCTTTGGACTGACCTCTGGAAACACCATATATTTT. Translation gives CASSFGLTSGNTIYF.

This clonotype was seen only a few times. The gene calls are TRBV9 and TRBJ1-4; the D is unclear. This CDR3 spans 14 amino acids. Trimming took off 0 bases at V and 4 bases at J, with 7 bases between the two ends. The germline gives CDR1 SGDLS, CDR2 YYNGEE. CDR3 DNA sequence: TGTGCCAGCAGCGTAGCCTATGGTAATGAAAAACTGTTTTTT. Translation gives CASSVAYGNEKLFF.

The V gene is TRBV6-5, the J gene TRBJ2-7; TRBD1 might be the D (6 bases). CDR1 is MNHEY, CDR2 SVGAGI, per germline. The V and J ends lost 0 bases and 5 bases respectively, with 20 bases between them. This CDR3 region has 17 residues. CDR3 region: CASSYSNFRTAFHEQYF. CDR3 in DNA: TGTGCCAGCAGTTACTCGAACTTTAGGACAGCGTTCCACGAGCAGTACTTC.

This clonotype was counted only a few times. V usage is TRBV5-1 and J usage is TRBJ1-1, with D maybe TRBD1 (5 bases). Trimming removed 0 bases at V and 1 base at J, with 10 bases between. The CDR3 runs to 15 residues. Germline lookup yields CDR1 SGHRS and CDR2 YFSETQ. CDR3 nucleotide sequence: TGCGCCAGCAGCTTGGCCGGGGCGTCGAACACTGAAGCTTTCTTT. Its protein is CASSLAGASNTEAFF. Full variable domain (outside the CDR3, taken from reference TRBV5-1 and TRBJ1-1): KAGVTQTPRYLIKTRGQQVTLSCSPISGHRSVSWYQQTPGQGLQFLFEYFSETQRNKGNFPGRFSGRQFSNSRSEMNVSTLELGDSALYLCASSLAGASNTEAFFGQGTRLTVV.

This clonotype was picked up a small number of times. The chain has TRBV3-1 and TRBJ1-1; a weak D match, TRBD1 (6 bases). The V end lost 0 bases, the J end lost 1 base, and 12 bases lay between the germline ends. CDR1 and CDR2 from the germline V gene are LGHDT and YNNKEL (reference sequence). This CDR3 comprises 16 residues. CDR3 DNA sequence: TGTGCCAGCAGCCAAGATAGGGGGAGGACGAACACTGAAGCTTTCTTT. Protein product: CASSQDRGRTNTEAFF.

The J gene is TRBJ2-6, the V gene TRBV5-1; D is uncertain. V shed 4 bases and J shed 0 bases, with 11 bases lying between them. The CDR3 covers 16 residues. The germline V gene encodes CDR1 SGHRS and CDR2 YFSETQ. CDR3 bases: TGCGCCAGCAGCCCCGATTCCCTCTCTGGGGCCAACGTCCTGACTTTC. Amino acid sequence: CASSPDSLSGANVLTF.

The chain recombines TRBV6-5 with TRBJ2-7; D is unresolved. CDR3 size: 13 residues. V lost 5 bases and J 0 bases, leaving 8 bases between the germline ends. Germline V gene lookup returns CDR1 MNHEY and CDR2 SVGAGI. CDR3 in DNA: TGTGCCAGCAGTCGGGTGAGCTCCTACGAGCAGTACTTC. Translated, it gives CASSRVSSYEQYF.

The chain couples TRBV2 to TRBJ1-5, with a possible D match to TRBD1 (5 bases). The CDR3 spans 12 residues. Trimming took off 7 bases at V and 7 bases at J, with 11 bases between the two ends. Germline values: CDR1 SNHLY, CDR2 FYNNEI. The CDR3 coding sequence is TGTGCCAGCACGACAGAAGGGCAGCCCCAGCATTTT. It yields the protein CASTTEGQPQHF.

The chain uses TRBV28 and TRBJ1-5; 8 positions match TRBD1. J gave up 5 bases and V 10 bases, and 4 bases lay outside the gene matches. Per germline, CDR1 MDHEN and CDR2 SYDVKM. CDR3 length: 12 residues. The CDR3 region has the DNA TGTGCCATCAGGGGGCGGGATCAGCCCCAGCATTTT. This encodes CAIRGRDQPQHF.

This clonotype was recorded at least ten times. The chain has TRBV7-9 and TRBJ2-3; TRBD1 matches at 8 bases. The CDR3 sequence is 14 residues long. V was pared by 3 bases and J by 3 bases, with 2 bases of the junction left unmatched. CDR1 and CDR2 from the germline V gene are SEHNR and FQNEAQ (reference sequence). The CDR3 nucleotides read TGTGCCAGCAGCTTGCAGGGGGCAACAGATACGCAGTATTTT. Protein product: CASSLQGATDTQYF.

In its sample, this clonotype was seen many times. This sequence joins TRBV12-3 or TRBV12-4 and TRBJ1-4; TRBD1 matches at 7 bases. The CDR3 contains 17 residues. V shed 6 bases and J 0 bases; nucleotides not matched to a gene: 10. CDR3 sequence: CASSVGQEFPTNEKLFF. DNA for the CDR3: TGTGCCAGCAGCGTTGGACAGGAATTTCCAACTAATGAAAAACTGTTTTTT.

Ten or more counts support this clonotype. The rearrangement uses TRBV12-3 or TRBV12-4 and TRBJ2-1, with 12 bases that match TRBD2. The trim removed 4 bases at V and 8 bases at J, leaving 6 bases unmatched. The CDR3 runs to 15 residues. The CDR3 region is CASSSSGGARDEQFF. CDR3 sequence (DNA): TGTGCCAGCAGTTCTAGCGGGGGGGCCAGGGATGAGCAGTTCTTC.

The CDR3 nucleotides read TGTGCCAGCAGCGTAACCGCTACAGGGGAAGCTTTCTTT. It is translated as CASSVTATGEAFF. This rearrangement joins TRBV9 to TRBJ1-1, with D maybe TRBD1 (6 bases). V was clipped by 1 base and J by 8 bases, with 12 bases between them. The germline gives CDR1 SGDLS, CDR2 YYNGEE. CDR3 length equals 13 residues.

This clonotype was seen more than once but under ten times. V gene TRBV5-1 combines with J gene TRBJ1-1, with 8 bases matching TRBD1. The CDR3 totals 15 residues. Germline V CDR1 and CDR2: SGHRS, YFSETQ. The ends lost 4 bases at V and 0 bases at J; junction bases unmatched: 5. CDR3: CASSTTTGVNTEAFF. CDR3 sequence (DNA): TGCGCCAGCAGCACTACGACAGGGGTGAACACTGAAGCTTTCTTT.

CDR3 loop: CASSIGRGESTDTQYF. The CDR3 DNA follows: TGTGCCAGCAGCATCGGGCGGGGGGAGAGCACAGATACGCAGTATTTT. This rearrangement joins TRBV13 to TRBJ2-3; 8 nucleotides line up with TRBD2. Germline-derived CDR1 and CDR2 are PRHDT and FYEKMQ (reference sequence). V trimming: 5 bases; J trimming: 0 bases; junction bases outside the gene matches: 7. The CDR3 loop spans 16 amino acids. Filled out from reference TRBV13 and TRBJ2-3, the complete variable domain reads AAGVIQSPRHLIKEKRETATLKCYPIPRHDTVYWYQQGPGQDPQFLISFYEKMQSDKGSIPDRFSAQQFSDYHSELNMSSLELGDSALYFCASSIGRGESTDTQYFGPGTRLTVL.

V is TRBV7-2 and J is TRBJ1-1; no firm D call. This CDR3 is 13 amino acids long. With 1 base removed from V and 6 bases from J, the gap between germline ends came to 9 bases. Germline V gives CDR1 SGHTA, CDR2 FQGNSA. CDR3 sequence (DNA): TGTGCCAGCAGCTTAGGGCCAGACGCTGAAGCTTTCTTT. It translates to CASSLGPDAEAFF.

This clonotype was recorded many times. V gene TRBV3-1 combines with J gene TRBJ2-5, with D unclear. TRBJ2-7 matches the DNA end more closely, so the J call is doubtful. There are 11 residues in the CDR3. From germline, CDR1 is LGHDT and CDR2 YNNKEL (reference sequence). The CDR3 nucleotides are TGTGCCAGCAGCAAAGTCTACGAGCAGTACTTC. It encodes CASSKVYEQYF.

The rearrangement uses TRBV28 and TRBJ1-2; D gene uncertain. Germline V gives CDR1 MDHEN, CDR2 SYDVKM. V shed 3 bases and J shed 4 bases, with 9 bases lying between them. This CDR3 spans 13 amino acids. In nucleotides, the CDR3 is TGTGCCAGCAGTTTGATCCCCAGCTATGGCTACACCTTC. Protein sequence: CASSLIPSYGYTF.

The chain couples TRBV28 to TRBJ1-5; 9 bases agree with TRBD1. CDR1 and CDR2 from the germline V gene are MDHEN and SYDVKM. The CDR3 contains 16 residues. Trimming took 7 bases from V and 6 from J; bases not matched to a gene: 13. The CDR3 region is CASTLGGQGVGQPQHF. The DNA of the CDR3 is TGTGCCAGCACCTTGGGGGGACAGGGCGTAGGTCAGCCCCAGCATTTT.

J is TRBJ2-5 and V is TRBV12-3 or TRBV12-4, with TRBD1 identical over 11 bases. The end of the DNA is better explained by TRBJ2-7, so the J call may be wrong. The CDR3 runs 14 residues. DNA for the CDR3: TGTGCCAGCAGTTCGCGGACAGGGGGCGACGAGCAGTACTTC. Encoded protein: CASSSRTGGDEQYF.

This clonotype was detected a few times. The V call is TRBV19, the J call TRBJ2-3; D perhaps matches TRBD2 (6 bases). Germline CDR1 reads LNHDA; CDR2 reads SQIVND (reference sequence). The CDR3 extends over 15 amino acids. V was clipped by 7 bases and J by 3 bases, with 17 bases between them. Written as DNA, the CDR3 is TGTGCCAGTACCCTAATAGCGGATCTGACAGATACGCAGTATTTT. Translation gives CASTLIADLTDTQYF.